The clone carrying this T cell receptor beta chain was recorded at least ten times. What it recognizes is unknown. The CDR3 spans 12 residues. The V end lost 3 bases, the J end lost 7 bases, and 10 bases lay between the germline ends. The sample belongs to a study of CD8 T cells in ankylosing spondylitis. General study results and limits: Seemingly characteristic of ankylosing spondylitis blood was a TCR beta motif consisting of about 8 highly homologous variants.

By quantitative 5'-RACE with molecular barcodes, the TCR beta libraries were made. TCRdb independently ran MiXCR on the 5' RACE reads; one entry per CDR3 protein. This sample yields roughly 670,000 distinct CDR3 sequences, of which around 20% are seen a single time; under 20% belongs to the top ten. The V gene is TRBV12-3 or TRBV12-4, the J gene TRBJ2-7; D unresolved. Sequencing was done on a sample of blood, either unsorted or a sorted T cell fraction (not recorded which). This sequence was found in a male donor with ankylosing spondylitis. CDR3 in DNA: TGTGCCAGCAGTTTGGACCCCATGGAGCAGTACTTC. Its protein is CASSLDPMEQYF.